What follows are 15 T cell receptor beta chains derived from one specimen sequenced in a study of blood T cell repertoires in COVID-19. Some clones are missing from TCRdb's copy, which holds only in-frame ones; the method was immunoSEQ multiplex PCR. The sample carries approximately 280,000 clones, roughly 90% recorded once. Sequencing used peripheral blood. These receptors originate from a woman in her sixties or seventies with acute or convalescent COVID-19.

V and J are TRBV7-3 and TRBJ1-1; maybe TRBD1 (6 bases). This CDR3 has 15 residues. Trimming removed 7 bases at V and 8 bases at J, with 23 bases between. Germline CDR1 SGHTA, CDR2 FQGTGA. The CDR3 region is CASIFNRAPGREAFF. In DNA, the CDR3 is TGTGCCAGCATTTTTAACAGGGCTCCCGGCCGGGAAGCTTTCTTT.

The gene calls are TRBV6-1 and TRBJ1-5; possible D gene TRBD1, 5 bases. Germline-derived CDR1 and CDR2 are MNHNS and SASEGT. The CDR3 covers 15 residues. V lost 3 bases to trimming and J lost 2 bases, with 11 bases between them. The DNA for the CDR3 is TGTGCCAGCAGTGATCCGGGGGTAGGCAATCAGCCCCAGCATTTT. Its translation is CASSDPGVGNQPQHF.

The gene calls are TRBV27 and TRBJ2-7; 8 nucleotides match TRBD1. The CDR3 totals 14 residues. V shed 3 bases and J 4 bases; nucleotides not matched to a gene: 5. CDR1 and CDR2 from the germline V gene are MNHEY and SMNVEV (reference sequence). Here the CDR3 reads CASSLLGQVYEQYF. In nucleotides, the CDR3 is TGTGCCAGCAGTTTGCTGGGACAGGTTTACGAGCAGTACTTC.

The chain carries TRBV7-8 and TRBJ2-1, with 12 bases lining up with TRBD2. The junction had 24 bases not matched to a gene; V was cut back by 7 bases and J by 8 bases. Germline V gives CDR1 SGHVS, CDR2 FQNEAQ. The length of the CDR3 is 20 residues. CDR3 in amino acids: CASNIKRAWASGRAWDEQFF. CDR3 sequence (DNA): TGTGCCAGCAACATCAAAAGGGCTTGGGCTAGCGGGAGGGCCTGGGATGAGCAGTTCTTC.

V usage is TRBV30 and J usage is TRBJ1-2, with D tentatively TRBD1 (6 bases). The germline V and J ends were trimmed by 3 bases and 3 bases, with 14 bases remaining between them. Germline V gene lookup returns CDR1 GTSNPN and CDR2 SVGIG (reference sequence). This CDR3 has 14 amino acids. DNA of the CDR3: TGTGCCTGGAGACAGACAGGTACAGACTATGGCTACACCTTC. It encodes CAWRQTGTDYGYTF.

The table lists this clone with a count of one. The chain combines TRBV11-2 with TRBJ2-2; 8 bases map to TRBD1. Germline loops: CDR1 SGHAT, CDR2 FQNNGV. J was trimmed by 6 bases and V by 5 bases; bases with no gene match: 8. The CDR3 is 15 amino acids. In DNA, the CDR3 is TGTGCCAGCAGCCCCGACAGGGGCATGGCCGGGGAGCTGTTTTTT. Protein sequence: CASSPDRGMAGELFF. Together with reference TRBV11-2 and TRBJ2-2, the CDR3 gives the full variable domain: EAGVAQSPRYKIIEKRQSVAFWCNPISGHATLYWYQQILGQGPKLLIQFQNNGVVDDSQLPKDRFSAERLKGVDSTLKIQPAKLEDSAVYLCASSPDRGMAGELFFGEGSRLTVL.

The chain links TRBV10-3 to TRBJ1-5; a weak D match, TRBD1 (6 bases). The CDR3 runs 15 residues. Germline CDR1 and CDR2: ENHRY and SYGVKD. Deletions cut 0 bases from V and 12 bases from J, with 18 bases between. CDR3 sequence (DNA): TGTGCCATCAGTGAGTCCGGTGGACAGCCACGGCGCCAGCATTTT. Its protein is CAISESGGQPRRQHF.

This rearrangement joins TRBV9 to TRBJ1-4; TRBD1 might be the D (6 bases). The V gene's germline CDR1 is SGDLS and CDR2 YYNGEE. V lost 1 base and J lost 14, with 21 bases in between. The CDR3 spans 15 residues. In nucleotides, the CDR3 is TGTGCCAGCAGCGTACTATTGGACAGTAAAAATGGGCTGTTTTTT. Amino acid sequence: CASSVLLDSKNGLFF.

This CDR3 reads CASSFAGAGAFF. The CDR3, as DNA: TGTGCCAGCAGCTTTGCAGGGGCCGGAGCTTTCTTT. The chain links TRBV11-1 to TRBJ1-1; the D gene is possibly TRBD1 (6 bases). CDR1 and CDR2 from the germline V gene are SGHAT and FQDESV (reference sequence). The CDR3 extends over 12 amino acids. V was cut by 3 bases and J by 10 bases, with 12 bases left in between.

The CDR3 spells CASSIAQGWYEQYF. CDR3 coding DNA: TGTGCCAGTAGTATAGCACAGGGATGGTACGAGCAGTACTTC. The rearrangement joins TRBV19 to TRBJ2-7, with a tentative D call TRBD1 (6 bases). The ends were cut back, 1 base at V and 4 bases at J, with 11 bases in the middle. The CDR3 is made up of 14 amino acids. CDR1 and CDR2 (germline): LNHDA, SQIVND (reference sequence).

The chain recombines TRBV11-2 with TRBJ1-4; D is uncertain. This CDR3 spans 12 amino acids. With 1 base removed from V and 7 bases from J, the gap between germline ends came to 4 bases. Germline assignment: CDR1 SGHAT and CDR2 FQNNGV. The DNA of the CDR3 is TGTGCCAGCAGCTTAGTTAGTGAAAAACTGTTTTTT. This sequence encodes CASSLVSEKLFF. Variable domain in full (rest from reference TRBV11-2 and TRBJ1-4): EAGVAQSPRYKIIEKRQSVAFWCNPISGHATLYWYQQILGQGPKLLIQFQNNGVVDDSQLPKDRFSAERLKGVDSTLKIQPAKLEDSAVYLCASSLVSEKLFFGSGTQLSVL.

This chain links TRBV24-1 with TRBJ2-7; 8 bases line up with TRBD2. The V gene end was trimmed by 4 bases and the J gene end by 10 bases; junction bases not matched to a gene: 11. Per the germline V gene, CDR1 is KGHDR and CDR2 is SFDVKD. The CDR3 is made up of 14 amino acids. CDR3 nucleotide sequence: TGTGCCACCAGTGAAAGTTACGGACTAGCACCACAGTACTTC. Translating gives CATSESYGLAPQYF.

The rearrangement links TRBV28 to TRBJ1-2; maybe TRBD1 (6 bases). This CDR3 spans 14 amino acids. Germline CDR1 is MDHEN and CDR2 is SYDVKM. With 5 bases removed from V and 8 bases from J, the gap between germline ends came to 18 bases. CDR3 nucleotide sequence: TGTGCCAGCAGTCCCGGGGGGCCGGCCTTCGGCTACACCTTC. Amino acid sequence: CASSPGGPAFGYTF.

The chain couples TRBV5-4 to TRBJ1-4; 7 bases fit TRBD1. The CDR3 spans 14 residues. V gave up 1 base and J gave up 8 bases; unmatched junction bases: 5. Germline CDR1 and CDR2: SGHNT and YYREEE (reference sequence). CDR3 DNA: TGTGCCAGCAGCTTGACAGGGGAAAGGGAAAAACTGTTTTTT. As protein: CASSLTGEREKLFF.

This chain connects TRBV28 to TRBJ1-2; 8 nucleotides align to TRBD1. Trimming cost V 2 bases and J 4 bases; bases outside gene matches: 6. The CDR3 has 15 residues. The V gene's germline CDR1 is MDHEN and CDR2 SYDVKM. The CDR3 coding sequence is TGTGCCAGCAGTTTACCCCTAGGACAGGGCTATGGCTACACCTTC. It encodes CASSLPLGQGYGYTF.